This entry lists 28 T cell receptor beta chains sequenced from one sample in a study of blood T cell repertoires in COVID-19 (dated by TCRdb to 2020 to 2022). Receptor libraries were prepared by the immunoSEQ multiplex PCR assay. The clones in this table, taken by TCRdb from immuneACCESS, are in-frame only. Not every clone is retained; where verified, under half of the shortfall comes from an unresolved V gene, and the cause of the rest is unknown. This sample lists some 70,000 clones; more than 75% were detected once. In total, the top ten clones hold roughly 8.5% of the sample. Source material: peripheral blood. The receptors derive from a man aged 50 to 59 with active COVID-19.

CDR3 DNA sequence: TGTGCCAGCAGTCCTGCAGGGGGCTCAGTAGAGACCCAGTACTTC. Protein sequence: CASSPAGGSVETQYF. J is TRBJ2-5 and V is TRBV28; the match to TRBD1 covers 8 bases. The CDR3 extends over 15 amino acids. J was trimmed by 4 bases and V by 5 bases; bases with no gene match: 9. Germline V gene sequence: CDR1 MDHEN, CDR2 SYDVKM.

The genes are TRBV27 and TRBJ1-2, with TRBD1 as a possible D gene (6 bases). Trimming took off 6 bases at V and 4 bases at J, with 12 bases between the two ends. Germline assignment: CDR1 MNHEY and CDR2 SMNVEV (reference sequence). The CDR3 loop spans 13 amino acids. The CDR3 sequence is CASRASRGYGYTF. Here the CDR3 DNA reads TGTGCCAGCAGGGCCAGCAGGGGCTATGGCTACACCTTC.

The table lists this clone with a count of one. The chain uses TRBV9 and TRBJ1-4; D unresolved. Germline loops: CDR1 SGDLS, CDR2 YYNGEE. Trimming stripped 4 bases from V and 3 bases from J, with 10 bases between. The CDR3 contains 14 residues. The CDR3 DNA follows: TGTGCCAGCAGCTCCACCCAGGCTAATGAAAAACTGTTTTTT. It encodes CASSSTQANEKLFF.

The CDR3 region has the DNA TGTGCCAGCAGTTATTCTTATTACACTGAAGCTTTCTTT. Translating it yields CASSYSYYTEAFF. The gene calls are TRBV6-6 and TRBJ1-1; D is undetermined. V shed 3 bases and J shed 3 bases, with 8 bases lying between them. The CDR3 has 13 residues. Germline CDR1 is MNHNY and CDR2 is SVGAGI (reference sequence).

V is TRBV13 and J is TRBJ2-5; 16 bases are a match to TRBD2. V lost 6 bases, J lost 4 bases, and 5 bases stayed unmatched. CDR1 is PRHDT and CDR2 is FYEKMQ in the germline V gene (reference sequence). The CDR3 is 16 residues long. The CDR3 sequence: CASSGTSGGVRETQYF. CDR3 DNA: TGTGCCAGCAGTGGGACTAGCGGGGGGGTGAGAGAGACCCAGTACTTC. The full variable domain, rest sourced from reference TRBV13 and TRBJ2-5, is AAGVIQSPRHLIKEKRETATLKCYPIPRHDTVYWYQQGPGQDPQFLISFYEKMQSDKGSIPDRFSAQQFSDYHSELNMSSLELGDSALYFCASSGTSGGVRETQYFGPGTRLLVL.

V is TRBV4-1 and J is TRBJ2-7; 7 bases fit TRBD2. After removal of 3 bases from V and 0 bases from J, the junction contained 8 bases not matched to a gene. This CDR3 region has 16 residues. Germline assignment: CDR1 MGHRA and CDR2 YSYEKL. The CDR3: CASSQATSRSSYEQYF. The DNA of the CDR3 is TGCGCCAGCAGCCAGGCGACTAGCCGGAGCTCCTACGAGCAGTACTTC.

CDR3 DNA: TGCAGCGTGGGGACAGCAGAGACCCAGTACTTC. It yields the protein CSVGTAETQYF. This chain joins TRBV29-1 and TRBJ2-5; TRBD1 aligns across 7 bases. The CDR3 loop spans 11 amino acids. Germline V gives CDR1 SQVTM, CDR2 ANQGSEA. Unmatched junction bases numbered 2, after V lost 6 bases and J lost 4 bases.

V gene TRBV6-5 combines with J gene TRBJ1-5; 8 bases agree with TRBD1. The CDR3 totals 12 residues. CDR1 is MNHEY, CDR2 SVGAGI, per germline. J gave up 9 bases and V 10 bases, and 8 bases lay outside the gene matches. This chain's CDR3 is CATRQGQWPQHF. The CDR3 DNA follows: TGTGCCACCCGACAGGGGCAATGGCCCCAGCATTTT.

As to this clone: Compared with germline, one end of the junction differs, possibly owing to a read error. V gene TRBV10-3 combines with J gene TRBJ1-1; the D is unclear. This CDR3 has 14 residues. The germline gives CDR1 ENHRY, CDR2 SYGVKD. CDR3 nucleotides: TGTGCCATGAGTGATCCGGGGAGGAACACTGAAGCTTTCTTT. Protein: CAMSDPGRNTEAFF.

The V and J genes are TRBV11-2 and TRBJ2-1, with D tentatively TRBD1 (5 bases). Trimming left V 7 bases short and J 10 bases short, with 20 bases between. The germline CDR1 and CDR2 sequences are SGHAT and FQNNGV. This CDR3 has 14 residues. The CDR3 region is CASNGRVVMGEQFF. DNA for the CDR3: TGTGCCAGCAACGGCAGGGTCGTAATGGGGGAGCAGTTCTTC.

The chain has TRBV5-3 and TRBJ1-4; 7 bases agree with TRBD1. TRBV5-3 is an open reading frame whose function is uncertain. J gave up 0 bases and V 2 bases, and 7 bases lay outside the gene matches. The CDR3 length is 17 residues. The CDR3 DNA follows: TGTGCCAGAAGCTTAAGCAGGGGGGTTGCAACTAATGAAAAACTGTTTTTT. It is translated as CARSLSRGVATNEKLFF.

This rearrangement joins TRBV10-3 to TRBJ2-5, with 9 bases fitting TRBD1. Trimming removed 3 bases from V and 4 bases from J; junction bases left unmatched: 9. The germline CDR1 and CDR2 sequences are ENHRY and SYGVKD. The CDR3 sequence is 16 residues long. CDR3 sequence: CAISDHRGRDSETQYF. Here the CDR3 DNA reads TGTGCCATCAGTGACCACAGGGGGCGCGACTCAGAGACCCAGTACTTC.

The chain is built from TRBV30 and TRBJ2-1, with D possibly being TRBD1 (6 bases). Germline CDR1 GTSNPN, CDR2 SVGIG (reference sequence). Trimming took off 0 bases at V and 6 bases at J, with 15 bases between the two ends. The CDR3 has 15 residues. The CDR3 here is CAWSVGGSPANEQFF. The CDR3 DNA is TGTGCCTGGAGTGTAGGGGGATCGCCGGCCAATGAGCAGTTCTTC.

The chain is built from TRBV6-5 and TRBJ1-6; D not certain. The CDR3 runs to 15 residues. Trimming stripped 5 bases from V and 8 bases from J, with 16 bases between. Germline V gene lookup returns CDR1 MNHEY and CDR2 SVGAGI. The CDR3 spells CASSTERLRYSPLHF. The CDR3 DNA reads as TGTGCCAGCAGTACCGAGAGACTGAGGTATTCACCCCTCCACTTT.

The chain joins TRBV4-3 to TRBJ2-1; TRBD1 agrees at 7 bases. CDR1 is LGHNA, CDR2 YSLEER, per germline. CDR3 size: 16 residues. With V trimmed by 0 bases and J by 3 bases, 5 bases remained unmatched. For the CDR3, the DNA is TGCGCCAGCAGCCAAGATCGCCCAGGGGGCTACAATGAGCAGTTCTTC. Its protein product is CASSQDRPGGYNEQFF.

This clone appeared many times. The rearrangement joins TRBV9 to TRBJ2-1, with D tentatively TRBD2 (5 bases). V was cut by 0 bases and J by 9 bases, with 13 bases left in between. This CDR3 is built from 14 residues. Germline values: CDR1 SGDLS, CDR2 YYNGEE. The DNA of the CDR3 is TGTGCCAGCAGCGTAGGCGCGGGTTTAGGTGAGCAGTTCTTC. This gives the protein CASSVGAGLGEQFF.

The V and J genes are TRBV7-3 and TRBJ1-1, with a weak D call TRBD1 (6 bases). Germline CDR1 and CDR2: SGHTA and FQGTGA. The CDR3 length is 13 residues. Trimming pared 5 bases from V and 1 base from J, leaving 8 bases between. The CDR3 region is CASSQQGNTEAFF. The CDR3 nucleotides read TGTGCCAGCAGCCAACAGGGGAACACTGAAGCTTTCTTT.

The CDR3 loop reads CASRDPGNYGYTF. The CDR3 DNA reads TGTGCCAGCAGGGACCCGGGAAACTATGGCTACACCTTC. This rearrangement joins TRBV3-1 (or the pseudogene TRBV3-2) to TRBJ1-2; no clear D gene. Germline CDR1 is LGHDT and CDR2 is YNNKEL (reference sequence). V lost 6 bases and J lost 2, with 10 bases in between. The length of the CDR3 is 13 residues.

J is TRBJ2-2 and V is TRBV4-3; 7 bases agree with TRBD1. Trimming cost V 4 bases and J 7 bases; bases outside gene matches: 3. Germline CDR1 LGHNA, CDR2 YSLEER. The CDR3 sequence is 13 residues long. The CDR3: CASSLGQNGELFF. As DNA, the CDR3 is TGCGCCAGCAGCCTGGGACAGAACGGGGAGCTGTTTTTT.

This clone was seen only once. V gene TRBV6-4 combines with J gene TRBJ2-1, with 9 positions matching TRBD2. The V and J ends lost 4 bases and 2 bases, in that order; junction bases with no gene match: 0. The CDR3 consists of 14 residues. Per the germline V gene, CDR1 is MRHNA and CDR2 is SNTAGT. The CDR3 DNA reads as TGTGCCAGCAGTGTAGCGGGAGCCTACAATGAGCAGTTCTTC. It translates to CASSVAGAYNEQFF.

The chain couples TRBV9 to TRBJ1-4; the D gene is possibly TRBD1 (6 bases). CDR3 length: 19 amino acids. Trimming removed 0 bases at V and 5 bases at J, with 23 bases between. CDR1 and CDR2 (germline): SGDLS, YYNGEE. The CDR3 DNA follows: TGTGCCAGCAGCGTAGAGGGGGGGGGTGGGGGCAGCTCGAATGAAAAACTGTTTTTT. Translating it yields CASSVEGGGGGSSNEKLFF.

V gene TRBV21-1 combines with J gene TRBJ2-1; whether TRBD2, the table's D call, matches the DNA was not checked. TRBV21-1 has pseudogene status. The CDR3 runs 20 residues. The CDR3 loop reads CASSKTPFRLRDVSYNEQFF. The CDR3 coding sequence is TGTGCCAGCAGCAAAACCCCCTTTCGGCTGCGGGATGTCTCCTACAATGAGCAGTTCTTC.

This chain uses TRBV30 with TRBJ2-1, with a tentative D call TRBD1 (5 bases). Germline-derived CDR1 and CDR2 are GTSNPN and SVGIG (reference sequence). The CDR3 is made up of 13 amino acids. The ends were cut back, 5 bases at V and 8 bases at J, with 16 bases in the middle. CDR3 sequence (DNA): TGTGCCTGGGGGGCCCCGCCCCGGGATGAGCAGTTCTTC. Amino acids: CAWGAPPRDEQFF.

This rearrangement joins TRBV30 to TRBJ2-5, with TRBD2 as a possible D gene (7 bases). Trimming pared 7 bases from V and 5 bases from J, leaving 20 bases between. Germline CDR1 is GTSNPN and CDR2 is SVGIG (reference sequence). There are 14 residues in the CDR3. CDR3 protein: CASLGGGKGETQYF. The CDR3 bases are TGTGCCTCCCTAGGGGGGGGAAAAGGGGAGACCCAGTACTTC.

This clone was counted once. This chain connects TRBV9 to TRBJ1-2; 7 bases line up with TRBD1. The junction had 10 bases not matched to a gene; V was cut back by 4 bases and J by 4 bases. The CDR3 is made up of 15 amino acids. Germline loops: CDR1 SGDLS, CDR2 YYNGEE. The CDR3 is CASSSPGQRSYGYTF. The CDR3 DNA is TGTGCCAGCAGCTCTCCGGGACAGCGAAGCTATGGCTACACCTTC.

The chain recombines TRBV4-3 with TRBJ1-2; possibly TRBD1 for D (6 bases). Germline V gene lookup returns CDR1 LGHNA and CDR2 YSLEER. The CDR3 runs to 16 residues. The V end was cut by 4 bases, the J end by 5 bases, with 20 bases between. The CDR3 region is CASSRATGVGIYGYTF. CDR3 nucleotide sequence: TGCGCCAGCAGCCGAGCGACAGGAGTGGGCATATATGGCTACACCTTC.

The V gene is TRBV27, the J gene TRBJ1-2; D is undetermined. This CDR3 spans 16 amino acids. The germline V and J ends were trimmed by 4 bases and 2 bases, with 17 bases remaining between them. The V gene's germline CDR1 is MNHEY and CDR2 SMNVEV (reference sequence). For the CDR3, the DNA is TGTGCCAGCAGTTCCGCCGACGGAGCGAGAAACTATGGCTACACCTTC. It yields the protein CASSSADGARNYGYTF.

This clone was observed once. This chain uses TRBV7-9 with TRBJ2-3; tentatively, D is TRBD1 (6 bases). This CDR3 is built from 14 residues. Germline V lookup: CDR1 SEHNR, CDR2 FQNEAQ (reference sequence). V lost 0 bases and J 3 bases, leaving 7 bases between the germline ends. The CDR3 protein is CASSLAQGTDTQYF. DNA of the CDR3: TGTGCCAGCAGCTTAGCACAGGGAACAGATACGCAGTATTTT.